This paragraph covers one T cell receptor beta chain sequence. Antigen: not known. These data are taken from a study of T cell responses to AZD1222 COVID-19 vaccine. Findings and limits, study-wide: Spike-specific TCR breadth and depth both grew after two AZD1222 doses. Only a handful of AZD1222 recipients were seropositive at baseline.

Trimming cost V 5 bases and J 9 bases; bases outside gene matches: 11. Germline CDR1 and CDR2: LNHNV and YYDKDF (reference sequence). This CDR3 comprises 16 residues. Measured with immunoSEQ multiplex PCR; TCRdb has only the in-frame clones, and not every one. The sample has some 110,000 clones, approximately 86% seen once. The clonotype originates from an adult who received the MenACWY meningococcal vaccine as a control. Sequenced material: peripheral blood, taken 28 days after the second dose of the MenACWY control vaccine. This chain connects TRBV15 to TRBJ1-5; 12 bases fit TRBD1. The CDR3 spells CATSVRRGQGARPQHF. The DNA of the CDR3 is TGTGCCACCAGCGTCAGACGGGGACAGGGGGCAAGGCCCCAGCATTTT.